This T cell receptor (beta chain) was recovered during a study of tumor-infiltrating lymphocytes in localized non-small cell lung cancer. Study in general: Each patient gave resected tumor and non-adjacent uninvolved lung tissue. Overall study findings and caveats: T-cell fraction did not differ between immunotypes IM1 and IM2. Tumors had more T cell infiltration than uninvolved lung, per TCRbeta sequencing and CD3 counts. Only some patients had TCR sequencing, depending on available tissue.

This clone was recorded once. What it binds is unknown. Sequenced by immunoSEQ multiplex PCR; TCRdb stores in-frame clones only, minus some. The sample has more than 15,000 clones, more than 60% seen once. Trimming left V 3 bases short and J 5 bases short, with 17 bases between. Germline CDR1 reads SGDLS; CDR2 reads YYNGEE. The CDR3 runs 15 residues. This clonotype was sampled from a human donor with non-small cell lung cancer. Material: lung tumor tissue. The chain carries TRBV9 and TRBJ2-5; D is perhaps TRBD1 (6 bases). CDR3 protein: CASSAEGGVLETQYF. In DNA form, the CDR3 reads TGTGCCAGCAGCGCAGAAGGGGGTGTCTTGGAGACCCAGTACTTC.